Each of the 26 T cell receptor beta chains below was sequenced from the same sample in a study of cytomegalovirus exposure and HLA in healthy donors. This PCR relied on a set of 60 Vbeta primers and 13 Jbeta primers. Sequencing was performed with immunoSEQ multiplex PCR; in TCRdb, only in-frame clones are kept and a portion is missing. The sample lists about 140,000 clones, less than 9.5% occurring once. Sequenced: PBMCs. These receptors came from a male donor in good health and CMV-seronegative.

Here the CDR3 DNA reads TGTGCCAGCACGGCGCGGGGTAGATCCTACAATGAGCAGTTCTTC. Amino acids: CASTARGRSYNEQFF. The V and J genes are TRBV6-4 and TRBJ2-1; the D gene is possibly TRBD2 (6 bases). The length of the CDR3 is 15 residues. Deletions cut 7 bases from V and 1 base from J, with 14 bases between. Germline V gives CDR1 MRHNA, CDR2 SNTAGT.

This clone showed up just a few times. The chain carries TRBV6-5 and TRBJ1-1; 7 bases are shared with TRBD1. Germline CDR1 is MNHEY and CDR2 is SVGAGI. The length of the CDR3 is 13 residues. Germline trimming cut 8 bases from V and 0 bases from J; bases unmatched to any gene: 3. CDR3 sequence: CASRQGMNTEAFF. CDR3 coding DNA: TGTGCCAGCCGACAGGGAATGAACACTGAAGCTTTCTTT.

There are a few counts of this clone. The V call is TRBV16, the J call TRBJ2-2; D is uncertain. The germline V gene encodes CDR1 KGHSY and CDR2 FQNENV. The CDR3 totals 16 residues. Trimming took off 0 bases at V and 4 bases at J, with 12 bases between the two ends. The CDR3 coding sequence is TGTGCCAGCAGCCAATCTGTCCAGGCGTCCACCGGGGAGCTGTTTTTT. This translates into CASSQSVQASTGELFF.

V gene TRBV9 combines with J gene TRBJ2-1; 12 bases align to TRBD2. CDR3 length: 15 amino acids. Germline V gives CDR1 SGDLS, CDR2 YYNGEE. V was pared by 3 bases and J by 10 bases, with 8 bases of the junction left unmatched. The CDR3 nucleotides read TGTGCCAGCAGCGCCGGGACTAGCGGGTCTGAAGAGCAGTTCTTC. Its translation: CASSAGTSGSEEQFF. The whole variable domain, filled in from reference TRBV9 and TRBJ2-1, reads DSGVTQTPKHLITATGQRVTLRCSPRSGDLSVYWYQQSLDQGLQFLIQYYNGEERAKGNILERFSAQQFPDLHSELNLSSLELGDSALYFCASSAGTSGSEEQFFGPGTRLTVL.

This chain joins TRBV19 and TRBJ1-2, with D perhaps matching TRBD1 (5 bases). This CDR3 is built from 12 residues. Germline CDR1 and CDR2: LNHDA and SQIVND (reference sequence). With 5 bases removed from V and 4 bases from J, the gap between germline ends came to 8 bases. CDR3 amino acids: CASSGHFYGYTF. CDR3 nucleotides: TGTGCCAGTAGTGGACATTTCTATGGCTACACCTTC.

The rearrangement links TRBV5-4 to TRBJ1-3, with D unclear. Trimming stripped 4 bases from V and 3 bases from J, with 11 bases between. This CDR3 spans 14 amino acids. Per the germline V gene, CDR1 is SGHNT and CDR2 is YYREEE (reference sequence). CDR3 nucleotides: TGTGCCAGCAGCCTAGGCGGAAATGGAAACACCATATATTTT. Protein: CASSLGGNGNTIYF.

In this sample, this clone turned up a few times. The chain carries TRBV4-1 and TRBJ2-5; tentative D call: TRBD2 (6 bases). V shed 4 bases and J shed 1 base, with 13 bases lying between them. This CDR3 comprises 15 residues. The germline CDR1 and CDR2 sequences are MGHRA and YSYEKL. For the CDR3, the DNA is TGCGCCAGCAGCCGGGTTGGCGGGGCCCAAGAGACCCAGTACTTC. Translated, it gives CASSRVGGAQETQYF.

This sequence joins TRBV4-3 and TRBJ2-2; 7 bases match TRBD1. Germline assignment: CDR1 LGHNA and CDR2 YSLEER. This CDR3 has 15 amino acids. Unmatched junction bases numbered 5, after V lost 6 bases and J lost 1 base. This CDR3 is CASREQGMNTGELFF. CDR3 DNA sequence: TGCGCCAGCAGAGAACAGGGGATGAACACCGGGGAGCTGTTTTTT.

This clone was found a few times. The chain recombines TRBV27 with TRBJ1-1, with 9 nucleotides matching TRBD1. Germline assignment: CDR1 MNHEY and CDR2 SMNVEV (reference sequence). The V gene end was trimmed by 8 bases and the J gene end by 4 bases; junction bases not matched to a gene: 5. CDR3 size: 13 residues. The CDR3 spells CASRPTGGTEAFF. CDR3 nucleotide sequence: TGTGCCAGCCGTCCGACAGGGGGCACTGAAGCTTTCTTT.

V and J are TRBV5-1 and TRBJ1-5; possibly TRBD1 for D (5 bases). CDR1 and CDR2 (germline): SGHRS, YFSETQ. V was shortened by 0 bases and J by 1 base, with 8 bases between the two germline ends. The CDR3 totals 15 residues. CDR3 amino acids: CASSLEGLSNQPQHF. The CDR3 nucleotides are TGCGCCAGCAGCTTGGAGGGGTTAAGCAATCAGCCCCAGCATTTT.

This clone appeared a few times. The gene calls are TRBV6-5 and TRBJ1-2; TRBD1 aligns across 10 bases. V gave up 3 bases and J gave up 2 bases; unmatched junction bases: 3. The CDR3 extends over 15 amino acids. Germline CDR1 MNHEY, CDR2 SVGAGI. CDR3 sequence: CASSYSGQGNYGYTF. The DNA of the CDR3 is TGTGCCAGCAGTTATTCGGGACAGGGGAACTATGGCTACACCTTC.

This clone has more than one count but fewer than ten. V gene TRBV20-1 combines with J gene TRBJ2-7; D is unresolved. This CDR3 spans 11 amino acids. The germline CDR1 and CDR2 sequences are DFQATT and SNEGSKA (reference sequence). V was trimmed by 3 bases and J by 1 base, leaving 4 bases between them. The CDR3 sequence is CSASNSYEQYF. The CDR3 coding sequence is TGCAGTGCTAGTAATTCCTACGAGCAGTACTTC.

This clone occurred a few times. The chain combines TRBV10-3 with TRBJ2-3; TRBD1 agrees at 7 bases. The CDR3 runs to 13 residues. The junction had 8 bases not matched to a gene; V was cut back by 9 bases and J by 5 bases. Germline CDR1 is ENHRY and CDR2 is SYGVKD. The CDR3 is CAIAFTGEDTQYF. The CDR3, as DNA: TGTGCCATTGCGTTCACAGGGGAAGATACGCAGTATTTT.

The chain employs TRBV27 and TRBJ1-2; the D is unclear. Germline CDR1 MNHEY, CDR2 SMNVEV (reference sequence). The germline V and J ends were trimmed by 3 bases and 4 bases, with 12 bases remaining between them. The CDR3 length is 14 residues. CDR3 in amino acids: CASSFGDRGYGYTF. The CDR3 region has the DNA TGTGCCAGCAGTTTCGGGGATCGTGGCTATGGCTACACCTTC.

A few counts support this clone. V gene TRBV5-6 combines with J gene TRBJ2-7; TRBD1 matches 7 bases. The ends lost 2 bases at V and 2 bases at J; junction bases unmatched: 4. The germline gives CDR1 SGHDT, CDR2 YYEEEE. This CDR3 is built from 14 residues. DNA for the CDR3: TGTGCCAGCAGCTTTTGGGGACAGACCTACGAGCAGTACTTC. It codes for CASSFWGQTYEQYF.

This clone has only a few counts. The chain couples TRBV4-2 to TRBJ1-1; TRBD1 matches 9 bases. This CDR3 is built from 16 residues. Germline V gene sequence: CDR1 LGHNA, CDR2 YNFKEQ. V shed 2 bases, J shed 1 base, and the junction held 5 bases outside the gene matches. The CDR3 spells CASSQPDRGRNTEAFF. In DNA, the CDR3 is TGTGCCAGCAGCCAACCGGACAGGGGCCGGAACACTGAAGCTTTCTTT.

This clone was picked up a small number of times. The chain carries TRBV18 and TRBJ2-3; 8 bases fit TRBD2. This CDR3 contains 17 residues. Unmatched junction bases numbered 11, after V lost 3 bases and J lost 3 bases. Germline V gives CDR1 KGHSH, CDR2 LQKENI. Here the CDR3 DNA reads TGTGCCAGCTCACCCCTCGAGAGTAGCGGGGTGACAGATACGCAGTATTTT. Translated, it gives CASSPLESSGVTDTQYF.

This clone appeared a few times. This chain joins TRBV28 and TRBJ1-5, with no clear D. Trimming shortened V by 5 bases and J by 3 bases, and 17 bases separated the two germline ends. Germline CDR1 and CDR2: MDHEN and SYDVKM. This CDR3 is 16 amino acids long. The CDR3 bases are TGTGCCAGCAGTACTCCTTTTAGGGAGGCCAATCAGCCCCAGCATTTT. Translated, it gives CASSTPFREANQPQHF. The full variable domain, in which reference TRBV28 and TRBJ1-5 provide the parts outside the CDR3, is DVKVTQSSRYLVKRTGEKVFLECVQDMDHENMFWYRQDPGLGLRLIYFSYDVKMKEKGDIPEGYSVSREKKERFSLILESASTNQTSMYLCASSTPFREANQPQHFGDGTRLSIL.

This clone was picked up a small number of times. The rearrangement joins TRBV29-1 to TRBJ1-2; 7 bases fit TRBD1. The CDR3 runs 15 residues. V lost 5 bases to trimming and J lost 2 bases; unmatched junction nucleotides: 11. Germline-derived CDR1 and CDR2 are SQVTM and ANQGSEA. The CDR3 DNA reads as TGCAGCGTTTCCCCTCTGGCAGGGGGGAACTATGGCTACACCTTC. Its protein product is CSVSPLAGGNYGYTF.

The V call is TRBV5-4, the J call TRBJ1-1, with D possibly TRBD1 on 5 matching bases. V lost 4 bases, J lost 0 bases, and 13 bases lay in between. Germline assignment: CDR1 SGHNT and CDR2 YYREEE (reference sequence). The CDR3 runs to 15 residues. CDR3 region: CASSQAREVNTEAFF. CDR3 DNA: TGTGCCAGCAGCCAAGCCAGGGAAGTGAACACTGAAGCTTTCTTT.

This clone was seen a few times. The V call is TRBV30, the J call TRBJ2-7, with 7 bases that match TRBD1. This CDR3 contains 11 residues. The germline gives CDR1 GTSNPN, CDR2 SVGIG (reference sequence). Trimming removed 5 bases from V and 5 bases from J; junction bases left unmatched: 3. As DNA, the CDR3 is TGTGCCTGGGACAGGGTCCACGAGCAGTACTTC. It is translated as CAWDRVHEQYF.

This clone has more than one count but fewer than ten. The CDR3 loop is CAWNLGREVFGYTF. The CDR3 DNA follows: TGTGCCTGGAATTTGGGTAGAGAGGTGTTTGGCTACACCTTC. The V and J genes are TRBV30 and TRBJ1-2; D remains ambiguous. The V end was cut by 4 bases, the J end by 7 bases, with 19 bases between. CDR3 length: 14 residues. Germline CDR1 and CDR2: GTSNPN and SVGIG (reference sequence).

This clone was found a few times. The chain links TRBV6-5 to TRBJ1-2; a weak D match, TRBD1 (5 bases). The CDR3 is 14 amino acids. V dropped 4 bases and J dropped 4 bases, with 13 bases sitting between them. Germline V gene sequence: CDR1 MNHEY, CDR2 SVGAGI. DNA of the CDR3: TGTGCCAGCAGTTCCCGACAGCCAGGCTATGGCTACACCTTC. It translates to CASSSRQPGYGYTF.

The rearrangement joins TRBV4-3 to TRBJ2-5; the D gene is possibly TRBD1 (6 bases). CDR1 is LGHNA and CDR2 is YSLEER in the germline V gene. V shed 2 bases and J shed 5 bases, with 21 bases lying between them. This CDR3 is 17 amino acids long. The CDR3 DNA reads as TGCGCCAGCAGCCAATCCACAGGGAGCGGATTGAGGGAGACCCAGTACTTC. As protein: CASSQSTGSGLRETQYF.

This clone was seen only a few times. The rearrangement links TRBV25-1 to TRBJ1-1; maybe TRBD1 (5 bases). Germline lookup yields CDR1 MGHDK and CDR2 SYGVNS. V lost 0 bases, J lost 1 base, and 9 bases lay in between. This CDR3 region has 15 residues. The CDR3 reads CASSEYRQGNTEAFF. The DNA for the CDR3 is TGTGCCAGCAGTGAATATAGGCAGGGGAACACTGAAGCTTTCTTT.

This clone was observed a handful of times. The chain carries TRBV28 and TRBJ2-7; 12 bases line up with TRBD2. The length of the CDR3 is 14 residues. V trimming: 6 bases; J trimming: 5 bases; junction bases outside the gene matches: 5. Germline CDR1 is MDHEN and CDR2 is SYDVKM. CDR3 nucleotides: TGTGCCAGCAGGAGGACTAGCGGGATTAACGAGCAGTACTTC. Its translation: CASRRTSGINEQYF.